This record concerns one T cell receptor (beta chain) sequence. Its target is not known. TCRB CDR3 was amplified from 2 ug genomic DNA or less. The primer mix had 60 V beta and 13 J beta primers. Produced via immunoSEQ multiplex PCR; TCRdb's table is partial and in-frame only. The table shows roughly 60,000 clones, with 85% occurring only once. Looked up from germline, CDR1 is SGHTA and CDR2 is FQGNSA. The junction had 9 bases not matched to a gene; V was cut back by 10 bases and J by 4 bases. The CDR3 length is 14 residues. The time point here: after dendritic cell vaccination, including at tumor progression/relapse. The data are from a study of glioma-infiltrating T cells after dendritic cell vaccination. Study observations and caveats: Complete blood and tumor specimen sets were limited to few patients.

The sample in question was blood, obtained after dendritic cell vaccination. This chain connects TRBV7-2 to TRBJ2-5; TRBD1 matches 10 bases. This receptor was taken from a human donor with glioblastoma. The CDR3 DNA follows: TGTGCCACCAAACCGGGACAGGGGAGAGAGACCCAGTACTTC. It specifies CATKPGQGRETQYF.